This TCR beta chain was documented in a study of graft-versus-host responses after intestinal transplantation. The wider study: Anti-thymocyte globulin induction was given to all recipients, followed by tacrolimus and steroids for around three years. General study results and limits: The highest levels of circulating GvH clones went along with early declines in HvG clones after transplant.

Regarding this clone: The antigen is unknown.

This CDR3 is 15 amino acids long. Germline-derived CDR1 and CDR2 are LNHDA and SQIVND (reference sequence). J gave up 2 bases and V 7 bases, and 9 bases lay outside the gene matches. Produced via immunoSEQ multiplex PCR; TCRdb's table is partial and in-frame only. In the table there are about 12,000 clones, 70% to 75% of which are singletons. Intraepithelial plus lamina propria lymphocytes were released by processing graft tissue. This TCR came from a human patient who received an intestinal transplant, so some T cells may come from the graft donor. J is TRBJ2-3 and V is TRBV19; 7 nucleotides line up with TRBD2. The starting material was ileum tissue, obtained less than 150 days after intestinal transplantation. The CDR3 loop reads CASNRGGAHTDTQYF. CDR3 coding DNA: TGTGCCAGTAACCGGGGAGGGGCCCACACAGATACGCAGTATTTT.